This paragraph covers one T cell receptor (beta chain) sequence. These data belong to a study of blood T cell repertoires in COVID-19. Study-wide context: The samples span acute and convalescent COVID-19 from the United States, Italy and Spain. The cDNA or gDNA used as material had been derived from T cells, B-cell-depleted T cells, or PBMCs.

From germline, CDR1 is PRHDT and CDR2 FYEKMQ (reference sequence). CDR3 size: 14 residues. After removal of 2 bases from V and 5 bases from J, the junction contained 4 bases not matched to a gene. Original processing methods: Using reference gene primer amplification, nucleated cell counts were estimated. Measured with immunoSEQ multiplex PCR; TCRdb has only the in-frame clones, and not every one. The D gene and trimming were derived from the DNA, and the V and J assignments and clone size from that table. The table lists roughly 230,000 clones, approximately 89% of them singletons. The V gene is TRBV13, the J gene TRBJ2-5; 8 positions match TRBD1. The TCR originated in a woman aged 40 to 50 who had recovered from COVID-19. What was sequenced was peripheral blood. DNA of the CDR3: TGTGCCAGCAGCTTACGACAGGGGCACGAGACCCAGTACTTC. This codes for CASSLRQGHETQYF.